The T cell receptor beta chain described here comes from a study of a mutant IDH1 vaccine in newly diagnosed glioma. Background on the study: Earlier treatment was radiotherapy, temozolomide, or both, with most getting both.

Points from the study as a whole: Of all patients, around 94% showed vaccine-induced immune responses.

TCRdb keeps only in-frame clones here, not all; method: immunoSEQ multiplex PCR. The sample carries roughly 70,000 clones, 80% to 90% recorded once. As regards this clone: Its antigen remains unknown.

The time point is: baseline, week 1 (first vaccination visit). Treatment specified: pre-vaccination baseline after standard-of-care therapy. Trimming shortened V by 7 bases and J by 2 bases, and 14 bases separated the two germline ends. The CDR3 is made up of 14 amino acids. From germline, CDR1 is MNHNY and CDR2 SVGAGI (reference sequence). J is TRBJ1-2 and V is TRBV6-6; D remains ambiguous. The sequencing used PBMCs, collected from a glioma patient treated with radiotherapy, temozolomide or both. This sequence was found in a young man with glioma. In DNA form, the CDR3 reads TGTGCCAGCAAAATCCGGGATACAAACTATGGCTACACCTTC. Its protein product is CASKIRDTNYGYTF.